The present T cell receptor beta chain was sequenced within a study of blood T cell repertoires in COVID-19. CDR1 SGHRS and CDR2 YFSETQ come from the germline V gene. Trimming stripped 9 bases from V and 5 bases from J, with 9 bases between. CDR3 size: 10 residues. The protocol was immunoSEQ multiplex PCR, while the TCRdb copy is restricted to in-frame clones and leaves out a portion. Counted here are about 110,000 clones, 84% occurring once; the ten biggest clones make up roughly 8.2%. Sequencing was carried out using peripheral blood. V gene TRBV5-1 combines with J gene TRBJ2-7, with D perhaps matching TRBD1 (6 bases). This sequence was found in a woman of 80 years or more with active or convalescent COVID-19. The CDR3 is CAIQGDEQYF. DNA of the CDR3: TGCGCCATACAGGGCGACGAGCAGTACTTC. Variable domain in full (rest from reference TRBV5-1 and TRBJ2-7): KAGVTQTPRYLIKTRGQQVTLSCSPISGHRSVSWYQQTPGQGLQFLFEYFSETQRNKGNFPGRFSGRQFSNSRSEMNVSTLELGDSALYLCAIQGDEQYFGPGTRLTVT.